This TCR beta chain was documented in a study of human CD4 T cells and Enterobacteriaceae (TCRdb year 2020). What the study reported, not specific to this receptor: Reactivity of ex vivo clonotypes was inferred only by matching nucleotide sequences to CFSE-low cultures from the same donors. Ex vivo, broadly cross-reactive clonotypes were observed to appear more expanded than specific clonotypes, with 11 of 19 and about 65% of the 34 being found within the top 5%.

This clone was seen a single time. Its antigen is not yet known. No much larger clone exists at a distance of one base, and base qualities are not known. As encoded in the germline V gene (reference sequence), CDR1 is SEHNR while CDR2 is FQNEAQ. Counted from cysteine to phenylalanine, this CDR3 has 14 amino acids. Of the read, only the CDR3 DNA is kept; its 42 bases are in frame from base 1. V trim: 1 base; J trim: 5 bases; unmatched bases: 2. Memory CD4+ T cells, defined as all CD4+ cells except CD45RA+CCR7+CD95- naive cells, were FACS-sorted on a FACSAria III to over 95% purity. Healthy donor blood was obtained from blood donation centers in Switzerland. Total CD4+ T cells and monocytes were enriched by positive selection with CD4 and CD14 magnetic microbeads. CD8+, CD14+, CD16+, CD56+, CD19+ and CD25-bright cells were excluded prior to sorting. To assess in vivo expansion of bacteria-reactive clonotypes, total memory CD4+ T cells from a couple of blood donors were sequenced directly ex vivo. Peripheral blood mononuclear cells were isolated from donor blood using Ficoll-Paque Plus.

The ex vivo total memory CD4+ samples were sequenced at deep level, which gave a detection sensitivity of one cell in 200,000. Genomic DNA was extracted from cell pellets with the QIAamp DNA Micro Kit, and its quantity and purity were checked by spectrophotometry. Amplification of TCR Vbeta CDR3 regions was performed with the immunoSEQ multiplex PCR assay. Amplicons were sequenced on the Illumina HiSeq platform. Each retrieved sequence was 87 nucleotides long and included the CDR3 region. As for the original processing: A clonotype was defined as a unique productive TCR Vbeta nucleotide sequence and was quantified by productive template frequency from ImmunoSEQ Analyzer V3.0. A threshold set at the top 5th percentile of each frequency-ranked repertoire was used to define expanded clonotypes. Repertoire overlap was calculated as Chao-Jaccard using the R package fossil and displayed by nonmetric multidimensional scaling using the R package MASS. What TCRdb holds here is the immuneACCESS table cut down to in-frame rearrangements. Part of the clones is not present; checked against another copy, under half of the missing clones reflect an unresolved V gene, and the others are unexplained. The V and J calls and the clone size are those of that table, but D and trimming were determined from the DNA. A total of some 29,000 clones appear in this sample, just under 85% of them only once. Approximately 1.5% of the sample is taken by the ten largest.

Material for sequencing was memory CD4+ T cells from blood. Sample cell subset or site, as interpreted from the label and publication: total memory CD4 T cells sorted directly ex vivo, unstimulated. The sequence derives from a human donor in good health. The receptor chain draws on TRBV7-9 and TRBJ2-3; TRBD2 aligns with 8 central bases. The CDR3 reads CASSLGREGDTQYF. The bases are TGTGCCAGCAGCTTAGGACGGGAGGGAGATACGCAGTATTTT.